This TCR beta chain was recovered during a study of OX40 agonist ivuxolimab in advanced cancers. As for the study in general: Patients received intravenous ivuxolimab every 2 weeks at 0.01 to 10 mg/kg. Mean age 60 years, range roughly 20 to 85; about 81% male. Study results and caveats: CD8+ T cells (on average) carried more expanded clones than CD4+ T cells. At 0.1-3.0 mg/kg, partial responders had clonal expansion among the lowest observed.

Details on this clone: What it recognizes is unknown.

TCRdb's table, derived via immunoSEQ multiplex PCR, lists solely in-frame clones and lacks some. Here the sample spans 20,000 to 25,000 clones, around 78% being singletons. This TCR was recovered from an adult with an advanced solid tumor such as melanoma, head and neck, liver or kidney cancer. Specimen: CD4+ or CD8+ T cells sorted from blood, collected in a trial of the OX40 agonist ivuxolimab.

The DNA of the CDR3 is TGTGCCAGCAGACCAGGGGGGCCGAACACTGAAGCTTTCTTT. This encodes CASRPGGPNTEAFF. The V and J genes are TRBV6-5 and TRBJ1-1; the match to TRBD1 covers 7 bases. Germline values: CDR1 MNHEY, CDR2 SVGAGI. CDR3 length: 14 residues. Trimming removed 6 bases from V and 1 base from J; junction bases left unmatched: 5.